Each of the 10 T cell receptor beta chains below was sequenced from the same sample in a study of blood T cell repertoires in COVID-19. Generated by immunoSEQ multiplex PCR, the TCRdb table keeps only in-frame clones and is missing some. Of 100,000 to 120,000 clones listed, 70% to 90% are singletons. Specimen: peripheral blood. These receptors were collected from a human donor in a cohort sampled during active COVID-19.

The V call is TRBV6-2 or TRBV6-3, the J call TRBJ1-1, with a weak D call TRBD1 (5 bases). The CDR3 has 13 amino acids. Germline V gene data show CDR1 as MNHEY and CDR2 as SVGEGT. V was trimmed by 2 bases and J by 1 base, leaving 5 bases between them. The CDR3 DNA is TGTGCCAGCAGTTACAGGGGGAACACTGAAGCTTTCTTT. Translated, it gives CASSYRGNTEAFF.

The V gene is TRBV19, the J gene TRBJ2-3, with 9 bases aligning to TRBD2. The CDR3 consists of 18 residues. Germline trimming cut 5 bases from V and 0 bases from J; bases unmatched to any gene: 12. CDR1 is LNHDA, CDR2 SQIVND, per germline (reference sequence). In nucleotides, the CDR3 is TGTGCCAGTAGTGAAGGCCTCACCGCGGGAGGGAGCACAGATACGCAGTATTTT. It translates to CASSEGLTAGGSTDTQYF.

The chain couples TRBV3-1 (or the pseudogene TRBV3-2) to TRBJ1-1; no reliable D call. V was trimmed by 2 bases and J by 1 base, leaving 8 bases between them. This CDR3 spans 14 amino acids. CDR1 and CDR2 (germline): LGHDT, YNNKEL (reference sequence). CDR3: CASSQTGKNTEAFF. The CDR3 DNA reads as TGTGCCAGCAGCCAAACCGGGAAGAACACTGAAGCTTTCTTT.

The V call is TRBV3-1 (or the pseudogene TRBV3-2), the J call TRBJ2-1; 8 positions match TRBD2. Germline CDR1 LGHDT, CDR2 YNNKEL (reference sequence). Trimming took 1 base from V and 5 from J; bases not matched to a gene: 4. CDR3 length: 15 amino acids. CDR3 sequence: CASSQGTSGNNEQFF. In nucleotides, the CDR3 is TGTGCCAGCAGCCAAGGCACTAGCGGTAACAATGAGCAGTTCTTC.

The chain is built from TRBV6-5 and TRBJ2-1; 9 bases agree with TRBD1. Unmatched junction bases numbered 8, after V lost 6 bases and J lost 5 bases. The CDR3 length is 15 residues. Germline loops: CDR1 MNHEY, CDR2 SVGAGI. This CDR3 is CASRSTGGVDNEQFF. CDR3 bases: TGTGCCAGCAGATCCACAGGGGGCGTCGACAATGAGCAGTTCTTC.

This chain uses TRBV29-1 with TRBJ1-1; 9 bases are a match to TRBD1. Germline V gene lookup returns CDR1 SQVTM and CDR2 ANQGSEA. The CDR3 totals 13 residues. V lost 7 bases and J lost 4; bases outside the gene matches: 7. CDR3 residues: CSANRGLGTEAFF. The CDR3 DNA reads as TGCAGCGCCAACAGGGGGCTGGGCACTGAAGCTTTCTTT.

V gene TRBV7-9 combines with J gene TRBJ1-5, with a possible D match to TRBD1 (6 bases). The length of the CDR3 is 16 residues. CDR1 is SEHNR and CDR2 is FQNEAQ in the germline V gene (reference sequence). V was shortened by 5 bases and J by 4 bases, with 18 bases between the two germline ends. The CDR3 coding sequence is TGTGCCAGCAGCAGAGGGGGACACCCGATAAATCAGCCCCAGCATTTT. Amino acids: CASSRGGHPINQPQHF.

This clone was observed a handful of times. The rearrangement uses TRBV30 and TRBJ2-5, with D uncertain. The CDR3 totals 14 residues. V lost 7 bases to trimming and J lost 1 base, with 16 bases between them. The germline gives CDR1 GTSNPN, CDR2 SVGIG (reference sequence). The CDR3 loop is CASKRDIRQETQYF. CDR3 bases: TGTGCCTCGAAACGTGACATCCGCCAAGAGACCCAGTACTTC.

This chain links TRBV28 with TRBJ1-2; a possible D gene is TRBD1 (5 bases). The CDR3 loop spans 13 amino acids. V was shortened by 6 bases and J by 5 bases, with 13 bases between the two germline ends. Per the germline V gene, CDR1 is MDHEN and CDR2 is SYDVKM. The CDR3 sequence is CASRWGAGYGYTF. The CDR3 bases are TGTGCCAGCAGGTGGGGCGCAGGGTATGGCTACACCTTC.

This chain links TRBV2 with TRBJ2-2; weak D call: TRBD2 (5 bases). The V and J ends lost 8 bases and 6 bases respectively, with 16 bases between them. CDR1 and CDR2 (germline): SNHLY, FYNNEI. The CDR3 has 14 residues. The CDR3 protein is CASEGRFRSGELFF. The DNA for the CDR3 is TGTGCCAGCGAGGGAAGGTTCAGATCCGGGGAGCTGTTTTTT. Filled out from reference TRBV2 and TRBJ2-2, the complete variable domain reads EPEVTQTPSHQVTQMGQEVILRCVPISNHLYFYWYRQILGQKVEFLVSFYNNEISEKSEIFDDQFSVERPDGSNFTLKIRSTKLEDSAMYFCASEGRFRSGELFFGEGSRLTVL.